This T cell receptor beta chain originates from a study of shared clonotypes between healthy human individuals. This CDR3 comprises 14 residues. V shed 3 bases and J 3 bases; nucleotides not matched to a gene: 4. The V gene's germline CDR1 is LNHNV and CDR2 YYDKDF (reference sequence). Selected positively for CCR7 and CD45RO-negative, naive CD8 cells excluded terminally differentiated effector memory CD45RA+ cells. Notes on the study in general: Sampling covered nothing but blood. Tissue TCR repertoires likely differ from those found in blood.

Of note for this clone: Its antigen is undetermined.

This table comes from immunoSEQ multiplex PCR, and its TCRdb copy is limited to in-frame clones, with some not included. The sample consists of about 600,000 clones, around 95% of them appearing once. What was sequenced was naive CD8+ T cells sorted from blood. The TCR was taken from a woman aged 25-40 years in good health. The rearrangement joins TRBV15 to TRBJ1-2, with TRBD1 matching 7 bases. The CDR3 here is CATSRVDRDYGYTF. The CDR3 region has the DNA TGTGCCACCAGCAGGGTCGACAGGGACTATGGCTACACCTTC.